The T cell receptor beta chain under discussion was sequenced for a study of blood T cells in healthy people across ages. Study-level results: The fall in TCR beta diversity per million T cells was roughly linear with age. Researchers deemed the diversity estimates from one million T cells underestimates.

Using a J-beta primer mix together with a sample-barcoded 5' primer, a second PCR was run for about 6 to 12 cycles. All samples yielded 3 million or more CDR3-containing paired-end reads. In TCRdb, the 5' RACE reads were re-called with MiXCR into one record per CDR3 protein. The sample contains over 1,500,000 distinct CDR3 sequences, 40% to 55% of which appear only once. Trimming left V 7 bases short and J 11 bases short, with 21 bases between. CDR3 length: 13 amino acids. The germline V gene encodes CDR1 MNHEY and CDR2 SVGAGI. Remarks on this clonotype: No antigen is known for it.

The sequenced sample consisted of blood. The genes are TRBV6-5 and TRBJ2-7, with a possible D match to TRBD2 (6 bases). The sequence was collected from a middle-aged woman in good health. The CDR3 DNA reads TGTGCCAGCACCGAAATTGGCGGGGACTGCGAGTACTTC. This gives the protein CASTEIGGDCEYF.